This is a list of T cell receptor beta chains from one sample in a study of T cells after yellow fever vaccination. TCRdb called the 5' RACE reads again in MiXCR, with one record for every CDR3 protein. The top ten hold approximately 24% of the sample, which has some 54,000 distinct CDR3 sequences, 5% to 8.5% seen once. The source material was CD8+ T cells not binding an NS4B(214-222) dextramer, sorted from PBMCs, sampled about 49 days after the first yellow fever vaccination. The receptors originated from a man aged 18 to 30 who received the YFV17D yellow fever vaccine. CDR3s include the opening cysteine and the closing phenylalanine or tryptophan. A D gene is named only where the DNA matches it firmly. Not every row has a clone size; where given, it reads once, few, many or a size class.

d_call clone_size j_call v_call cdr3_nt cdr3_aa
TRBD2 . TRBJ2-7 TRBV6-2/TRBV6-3 TGTGCCAGCAGTTACTCCGGACTAGCGATCGAGCAGTACTTC CASSYSGLAIEQYF
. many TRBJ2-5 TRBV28 TGTGCCAGCAGTTTAGTGGGGAGGGGGGCTCGGGAGACCCAGTACTTC CASSLVGRGARETQYF
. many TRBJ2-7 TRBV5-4 TGTGCCAGCAGCCGCGGAACGAACGACTACGAGCAGTACTTC CASSRGTNDYEQYF
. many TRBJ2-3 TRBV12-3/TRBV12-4 TGTGCCAGCAGTATCCTCATAGCCTCTGGCACAGATACGCAGTATTTT CASSILIASGTDTQYF
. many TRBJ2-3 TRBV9 TGTGCCAGCAGCCTCAGGAGCACAGATACGCAGTATTTT CASSLRSTDTQYF
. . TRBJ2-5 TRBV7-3 TGTGCCAGCAGCTTGTGGGACTCAGAGACCCAGTACTTC CASSLWDSETQYF
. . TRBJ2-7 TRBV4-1 TGCGCCAGCAGCCTGATCGGACCCAGATTGAATGAGCAGTACTTC CASSLIGPRLNEQYF
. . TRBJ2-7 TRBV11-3 TGTGCCAGCAGCTTAGATCTGGCGACTAATGAGTACGAGCAGTACTTC CASSLDLATNEYEQYF
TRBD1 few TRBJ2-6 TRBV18 TGTGCCAGCTCACCCTGGGGGACAGGGTACATGGGGGCCAACGTCCTGACTTTC CASSPWGTGYMGANVLTF
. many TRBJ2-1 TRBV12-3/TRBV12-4 TGTGCCAGCAGTCCTAGGAACAATGAGCAGTTCTTC CASSPRNNEQFF
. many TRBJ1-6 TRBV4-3 TGCGCCAGCAGCCACGAAAGCTCCTATAATTCACCCCTCCACTTT CASSHESSYNSPLHF
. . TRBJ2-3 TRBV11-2 TGTGCCAGCAGCTTATTCACTAGCACAGATACGCAGTATTTT CASSLFTSTDTQYF
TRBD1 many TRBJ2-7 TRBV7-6 TGTGCCAGCGGGACAGCCTACGAGCAGTACTTC CASGTAYEQYF
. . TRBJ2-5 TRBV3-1 TGTGCCAGCTGCCAAAGGGAGGGATGGACAGGGAGGAGGCAAGAGACCCAGTACTTC CASCQREGWTGRRQETQYF
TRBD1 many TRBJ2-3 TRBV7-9 TGTGCCAGCAGCTCACCGGGACAGGGTTCCACAGATACGCAGTATTTT CASSSPGQGSTDTQYF
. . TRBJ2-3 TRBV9 TGTGCCAGCAGCGTAGGGTTACGAGAACCAACAGATACGCAGTATTTT CASSVGLREPTDTQYF
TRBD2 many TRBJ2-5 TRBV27 TGTGCCAGCAGTTTAATAGGGACTAGCGGGGGGTTAGTGACCCAGTACTTC CASSLIGTSGGLVTQYF
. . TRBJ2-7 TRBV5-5 TGTGCCAGCAGCCCCGGGCTCTCCTACGAGCAGTACTTC CASSPGLSYEQYF
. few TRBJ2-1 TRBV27 TGTGCCAGCAGTTCCCCCCTAGTCGGGTCGAACAATGAGCAGTTCTTC CASSSPLVGSNNEQFF
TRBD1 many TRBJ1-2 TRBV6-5 TGTGCCAGCAGCCAAGGACAGGCCCTGGGCTACACCTTC CASSQGQALGYTF
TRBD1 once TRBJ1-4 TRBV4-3 TGCGCCAGCAGCCAAGATTCGCCAGGGGGTAATGAAAAACTGTTTTTT CASSQDSPGGNEKLFF
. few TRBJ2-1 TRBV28 TGTGCCAGCAGGCTGGGGGGGGGGCCGAATGAGCAGTTCTTC CASRLGGGPNEQFF
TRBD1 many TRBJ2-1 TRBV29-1 TGCAGCGTGGACAGGGGATACAATGAGCAGTTCTTC CSVDRGYNEQFF
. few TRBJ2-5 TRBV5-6 TGTGCCAGCAGCCCACTATCTTTACAGGGAGTGCAAGAGACCCAGTACTTC CASSPLSLQGVQETQYF
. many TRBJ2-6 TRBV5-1 TGCGCCAGCCAAGGTCTCTCCGGCTCTGGGGCCAACGTCCTGACTTTC CASQGLSGSGANVLTF
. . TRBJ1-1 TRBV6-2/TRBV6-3 TGTGCCAGCAGTTGGGGGGGGGGGAGGACTGAAGCTTTCTTT CASSWGGGRTEAFF
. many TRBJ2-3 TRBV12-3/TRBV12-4 TGTGCCAGCAGGGGCGGGGATACGCAGTATTTT CASRGGDTQYF
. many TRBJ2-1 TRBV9 TGTGCCAGCAGCCCCTTTGGGGTTAGCGATGAGCAGTTCTTC CASSPFGVSDEQFF
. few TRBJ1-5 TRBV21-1 TGTGCCAGCAGCAATCCCCCCATGAGCCCCAAAGATAGCAATCAGCCCCAGCATTTT CASSNPPMSPKDSNQPQHF
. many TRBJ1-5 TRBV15 TGTGCCACCAGCAGAGATGGGGGGATCCGGCCCCAGCATTTT CATSRDGGIRPQHF
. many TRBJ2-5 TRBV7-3 TGTGCCAGCAGCCCCTTCGGTGCAGGACATCAAGAGACCCAGTACTTC CASSPFGAGHQETQYF
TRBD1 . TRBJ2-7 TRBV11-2 TGTGCCAGCAGCTTAGCGGGACAGGCGCCCTACGAGCAGTACTTC CASSLAGQAPYEQYF
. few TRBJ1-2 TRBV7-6 TGTGCCAGCAGCCCGGGGCAGAACTATGGCTACACCTTC CASSPGQNYGYTF
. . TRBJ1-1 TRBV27 TGTGCCAGCAGTTCCCTTGCCCCGGCGGGGACTGAAGCTTTCTTT CASSSLAPAGTEAFF
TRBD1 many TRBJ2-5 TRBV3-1 TGTGCCAGCAGCCAAGGGGGGCCAGGGGGACAAGAGACCCAGTACTTC CASSQGGPGGQETQYF
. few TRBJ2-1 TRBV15 TGTGCCACCAGCAGAGAGCGGGCTTCCTACAATGAGCAGTTCTTC CATSRERASYNEQFF
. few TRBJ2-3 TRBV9 TGTGCCAGCAGCGTATTCCAGGACTTTCTCACAGATACGCAGTATTTT CASSVFQDFLTDTQYF
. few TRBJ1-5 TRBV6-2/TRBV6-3 TGTGCCAGCAGTTACCAGCCGAATCAGCCCCAGCATTTT CASSYQPNQPQHF
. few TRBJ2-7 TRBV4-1 TGCGCCAGCAGCCAAACCCAACTTTACGAGCAGTACTTC CASSQTQLYEQYF
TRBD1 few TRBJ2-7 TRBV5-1 TGCGCCAGCAGAAGACAGGGAACCTACGAGCAGTACTTC CASRRQGTYEQYF
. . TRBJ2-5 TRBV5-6 TGTGCCAGCAGCTTTCCGGCAGGGGAGTACCAAGAGACCCAGTACTTC CASSFPAGEYQETQYF
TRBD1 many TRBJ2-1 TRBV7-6 TGTGCCAGCAGCTTAAGGGACAGGGGCAATGAGCAGTTCTTC CASSLRDRGNEQFF
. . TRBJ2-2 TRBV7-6 TGTGCCAGCAGCTTAGCCTATGCTGGGTACACCGGGGAGCTGTTTTTT CASSLAYAGYTGELFF
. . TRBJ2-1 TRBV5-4 TGTGCCAGCAGCGTGGACGGGATCTCCTACAATGAGCAGTTCTTC CASSVDGISYNEQFF
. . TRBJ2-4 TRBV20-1 TGCAGTGCCACGATCCTACGGGACGCCAAAAACATTCAGTACTTC CSATILRDAKNIQYF
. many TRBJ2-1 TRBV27 TGTGCCAGCAGTTTACTGCCAGAACTAGCCAGGGCTACCAATGAGCAGTTCTTC CASSLLPELARATNEQFF
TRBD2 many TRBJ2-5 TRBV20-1 TGCAGTGCTAGAGATGCGACTAGCGGATCAAACCAAGAGACCCAGTACTTC CSARDATSGSNQETQYF
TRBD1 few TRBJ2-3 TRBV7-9 TGTGCCAGCAGCGCGCCACAGGGGGCCGGAACAGATACGCAGTATTTT CASSAPQGAGTDTQYF